This T cell receptor (beta chain) is from a study of blood T cell repertoires in COVID-19. At the level of the study: From the United States, Italy and Spain came samples of acute and convalescent COVID-19.

Per the study methods: By means of reference gene primer amplification, nucleated cell counts were estimated. Sequencing used immunoSEQ multiplex PCR; TCRdb keeps in-frame clones, though not all of them. The V and J calls and clone size were taken over from that table, and D and trimming were inferred from the DNA. The sample consists of fewer than 200,000 clones, approximately 84% of them appearing once. The CDR3 is 17 residues long. The germline V gene has CDR1 MDHEN and CDR2 SYDVKM. The V end was cut by 10 bases, the J end by 0 bases, with 19 bases between. The participants were between about 18 and 90 years old and came from about two dozen US areas. Cohort 3 donors were reported recovered after two negative PCRs, clearance, or symptom resolution.

The receptor comes from a man aged 50-60 years who had recovered from COVID-19. The chain has TRBV28 and TRBJ2-6, with D possibly TRBD1 on 6 matching bases. Sequenced input: PBMCs or T cells enriched from blood (not recorded which). The CDR3 DNA is TGTGCCACCCGGGACACGGAAGGTCACTCTGGGGCCAACGTCCTGACTTTC. This codes for CATRDTEGHSGANVLTF.